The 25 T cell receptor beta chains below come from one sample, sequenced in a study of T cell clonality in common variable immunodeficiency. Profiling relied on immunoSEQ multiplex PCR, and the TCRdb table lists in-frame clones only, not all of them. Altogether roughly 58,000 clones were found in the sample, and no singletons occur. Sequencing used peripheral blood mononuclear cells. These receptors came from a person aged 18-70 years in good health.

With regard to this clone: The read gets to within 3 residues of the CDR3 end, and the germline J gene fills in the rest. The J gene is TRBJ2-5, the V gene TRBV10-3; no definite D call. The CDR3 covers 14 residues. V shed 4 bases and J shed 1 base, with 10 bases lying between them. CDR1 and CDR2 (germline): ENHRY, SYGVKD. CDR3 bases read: TGTGCCATCAGTGCCTCTAGAGTCCAAGAGACC. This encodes CAISASRVQET. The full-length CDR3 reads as CAISASRVQETQYF.

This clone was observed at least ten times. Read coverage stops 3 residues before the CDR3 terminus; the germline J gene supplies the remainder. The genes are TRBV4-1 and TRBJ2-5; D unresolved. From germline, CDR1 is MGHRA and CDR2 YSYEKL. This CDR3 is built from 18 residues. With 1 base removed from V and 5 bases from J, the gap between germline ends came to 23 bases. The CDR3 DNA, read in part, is TGCGCCAGCAGCCAAGGACTCGTAAAATGGGTGAATGTGGAGACC. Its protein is CASSQGLVKWVNVET. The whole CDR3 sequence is CASSQGLVKWVNVETQYF.

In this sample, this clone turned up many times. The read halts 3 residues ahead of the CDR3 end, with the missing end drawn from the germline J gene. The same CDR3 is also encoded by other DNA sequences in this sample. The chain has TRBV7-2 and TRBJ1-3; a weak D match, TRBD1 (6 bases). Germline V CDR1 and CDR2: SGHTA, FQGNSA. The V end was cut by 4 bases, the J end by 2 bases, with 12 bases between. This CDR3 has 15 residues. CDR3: CASSSAQGTGNTIYF. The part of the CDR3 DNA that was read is TGTGCCAGCAGCTCGGCACAGGGAACTGGAAACACC.

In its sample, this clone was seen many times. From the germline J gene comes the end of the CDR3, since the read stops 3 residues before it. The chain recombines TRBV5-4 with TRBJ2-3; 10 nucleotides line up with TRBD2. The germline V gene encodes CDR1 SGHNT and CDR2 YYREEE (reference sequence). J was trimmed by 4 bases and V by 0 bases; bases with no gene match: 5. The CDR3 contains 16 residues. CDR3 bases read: TGTGCCAGCAGCTTGGGAGCGGGGGGGGCGGCAGATACG. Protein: CASSLGAGGAADT. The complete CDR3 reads CASSLGAGGAADTQYF.

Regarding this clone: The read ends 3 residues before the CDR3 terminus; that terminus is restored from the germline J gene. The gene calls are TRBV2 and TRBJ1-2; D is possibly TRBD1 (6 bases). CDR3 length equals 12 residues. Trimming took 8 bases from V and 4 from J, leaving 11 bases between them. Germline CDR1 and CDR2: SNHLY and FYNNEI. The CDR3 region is CASRTDFYGYTF. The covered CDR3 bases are TGTGCCAGCCGGACAGATTTCTATGGC.

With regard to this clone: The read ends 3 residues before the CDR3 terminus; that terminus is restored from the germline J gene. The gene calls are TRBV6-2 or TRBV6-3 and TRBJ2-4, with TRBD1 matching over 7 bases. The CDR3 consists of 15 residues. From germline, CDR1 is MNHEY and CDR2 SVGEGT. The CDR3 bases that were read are TGTGCCAGCAGCTCAAACAGGGGCAAAGACTATGGT. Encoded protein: CASSSNRGKDYG. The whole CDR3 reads CASSSNRGKDYGQYF.

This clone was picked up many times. CDR3 bases read: TGTGCCAGCAGCTTAGCGATGGGCGTCGGAGATACG. Translation: CASSLAMGVGDT. The whole CDR3 sequence is CASSLAMGVGDTQYF. The rearrangement uses TRBV7-6 and TRBJ2-3; no clear D. The sequenced fragment ends 3 residues before the CDR3 boundary, so the rest is inferred from the germline J gene. CDR1 is SGHVS and CDR2 is FNYEAQ in the germline V gene. The CDR3 spans 15 residues. Trimming took off 0 bases at V and 5 bases at J, with 12 bases between the two ends. Together with reference TRBV7-6 and TRBJ2-3, the CDR3 gives the full variable domain: GAGVSQSPRYKVTKRGQDVALRCDPISGHVSLYWYRQALGQGPEFLTYFNYEAQQDKSGLPNDRFSAERPEGSISTLTIQRTEQRDSAMYRCASSLAMGVGDTQYFGPGTRLTVL.

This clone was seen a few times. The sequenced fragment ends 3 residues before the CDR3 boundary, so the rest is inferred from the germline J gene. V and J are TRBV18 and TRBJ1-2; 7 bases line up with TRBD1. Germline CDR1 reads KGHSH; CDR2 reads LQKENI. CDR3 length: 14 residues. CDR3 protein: CASSSGTDSYDYTF. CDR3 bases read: TGTGCCAGCTCGTCCGGGACAGATAGCTACGAC.

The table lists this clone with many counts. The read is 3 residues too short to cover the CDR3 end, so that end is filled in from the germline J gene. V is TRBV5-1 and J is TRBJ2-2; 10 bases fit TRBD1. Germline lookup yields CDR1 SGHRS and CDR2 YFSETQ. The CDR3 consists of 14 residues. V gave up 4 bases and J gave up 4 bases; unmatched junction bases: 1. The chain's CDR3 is CASSGTGVTGELFF. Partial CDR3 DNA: TGCGCCAGCAGCGGGACAGGGGTCACCGGGGAG.

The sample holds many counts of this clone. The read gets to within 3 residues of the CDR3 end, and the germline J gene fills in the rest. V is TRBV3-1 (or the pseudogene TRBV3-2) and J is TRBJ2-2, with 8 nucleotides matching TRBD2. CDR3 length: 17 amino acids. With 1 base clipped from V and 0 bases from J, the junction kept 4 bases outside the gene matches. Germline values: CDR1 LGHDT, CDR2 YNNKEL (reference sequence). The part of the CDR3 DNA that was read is TGTGCCAGCAGCCAAGCCGGCGGGGGGACGAACACCGGGGAG. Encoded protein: CASSQAGGGTNTGE. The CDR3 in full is CASSQAGGGTNTGELFF.

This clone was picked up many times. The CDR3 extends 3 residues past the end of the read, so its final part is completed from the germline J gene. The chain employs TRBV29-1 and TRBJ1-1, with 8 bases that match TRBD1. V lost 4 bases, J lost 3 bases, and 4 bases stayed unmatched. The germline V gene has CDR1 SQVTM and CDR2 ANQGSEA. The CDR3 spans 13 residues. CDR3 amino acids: CSVGQGKHTEAFF. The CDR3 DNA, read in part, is TGCAGCGTTGGACAGGGGAAACACACTGAA.

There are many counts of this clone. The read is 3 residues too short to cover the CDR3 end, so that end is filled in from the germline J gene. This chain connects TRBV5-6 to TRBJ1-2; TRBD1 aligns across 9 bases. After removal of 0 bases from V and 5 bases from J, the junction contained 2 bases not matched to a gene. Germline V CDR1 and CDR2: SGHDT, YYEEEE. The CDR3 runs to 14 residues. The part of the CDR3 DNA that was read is TGTGCCAGCAGCTTGGGGGACAGGGCATATGGC. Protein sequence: CASSLGDRAYG. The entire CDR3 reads CASSLGDRAYGYTF. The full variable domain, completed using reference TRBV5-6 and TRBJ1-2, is DAGVTQSPTHLIKTRGQQVTLRCSPKSGHDTVSWYQQALGQGPQFIFQYYEEEERQRGNFPDRFSGHQFPNYSSELNVNALLLGDSALYLCASSLGDRAYGYTFGSGTRLTVV.

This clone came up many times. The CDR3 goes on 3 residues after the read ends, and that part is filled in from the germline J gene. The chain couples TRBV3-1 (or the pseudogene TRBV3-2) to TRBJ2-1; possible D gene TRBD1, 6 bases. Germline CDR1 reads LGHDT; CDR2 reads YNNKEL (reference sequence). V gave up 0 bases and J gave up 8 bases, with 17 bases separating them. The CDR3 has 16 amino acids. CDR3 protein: CASSQDLTGKRDEQFF. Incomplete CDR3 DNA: TGTGCCAGCAGCCAAGATTTAACAGGGAAGAGGGATGAG.

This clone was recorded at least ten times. The DNA read from the CDR3 is TGTGCCAGCTCAGGGGGAGGC. It encodes CASSGGG. The complete CDR3 protein is CASSGGGYTF. The rearrangement joins TRBV6-4 to TRBJ1-2, with 7 positions matching TRBD1. The read ends 3 residues shy of where the CDR3 ends; the end is completed using the germline J gene. CDR3 length: 10 amino acids. The V gene's germline CDR1 is MRHNA and CDR2 SNTAGT.

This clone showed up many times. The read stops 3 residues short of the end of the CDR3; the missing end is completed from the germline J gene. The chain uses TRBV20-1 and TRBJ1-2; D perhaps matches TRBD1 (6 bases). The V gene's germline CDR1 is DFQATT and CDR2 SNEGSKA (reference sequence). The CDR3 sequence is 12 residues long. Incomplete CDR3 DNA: TGCAGTGCTAGATCTGGGAGGGGGAGC. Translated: CSARSGRGS. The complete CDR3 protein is CSARSGRGSYTF.

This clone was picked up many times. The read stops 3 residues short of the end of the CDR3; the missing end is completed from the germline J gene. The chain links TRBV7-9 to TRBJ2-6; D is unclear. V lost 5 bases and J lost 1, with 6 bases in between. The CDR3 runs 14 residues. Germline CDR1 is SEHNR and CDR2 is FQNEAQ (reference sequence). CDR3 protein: CASSPVSGANVLTF. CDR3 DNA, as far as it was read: TGTGCCAGCAGCCCCGTATCTGGGGCCAACGTC.

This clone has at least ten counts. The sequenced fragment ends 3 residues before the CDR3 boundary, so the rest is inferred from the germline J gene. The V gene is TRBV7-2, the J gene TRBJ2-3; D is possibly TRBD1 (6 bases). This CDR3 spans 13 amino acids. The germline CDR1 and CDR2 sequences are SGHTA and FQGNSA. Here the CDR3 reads CASSLEYRETQYF. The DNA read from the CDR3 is TGTGCCAGCAGCTTAGAATACAGGGAGACG.

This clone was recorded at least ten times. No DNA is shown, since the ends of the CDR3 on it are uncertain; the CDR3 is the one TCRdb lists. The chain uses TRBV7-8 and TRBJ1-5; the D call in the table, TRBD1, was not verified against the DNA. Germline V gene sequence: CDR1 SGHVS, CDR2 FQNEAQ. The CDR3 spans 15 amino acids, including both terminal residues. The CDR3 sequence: CASSFGAGQNQPQHF.

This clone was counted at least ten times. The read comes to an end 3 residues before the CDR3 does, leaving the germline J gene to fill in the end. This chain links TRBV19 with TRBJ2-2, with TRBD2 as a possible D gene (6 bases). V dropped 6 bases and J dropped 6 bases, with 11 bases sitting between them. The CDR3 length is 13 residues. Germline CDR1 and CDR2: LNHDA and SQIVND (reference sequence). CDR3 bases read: TGTGCCAGTAGCGACTGGGGGGCCGGGGAG. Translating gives CASSDWGAGE. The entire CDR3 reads CASSDWGAGELFF.

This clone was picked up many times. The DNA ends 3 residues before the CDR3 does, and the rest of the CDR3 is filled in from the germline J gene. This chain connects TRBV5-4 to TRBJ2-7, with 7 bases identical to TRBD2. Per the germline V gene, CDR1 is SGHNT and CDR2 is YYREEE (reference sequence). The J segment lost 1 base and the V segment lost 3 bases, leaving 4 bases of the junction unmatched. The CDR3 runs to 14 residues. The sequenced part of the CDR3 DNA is TGTGCCAGCAGCTACGGGACTAATTCCTACGAG. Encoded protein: CASSYGTNSYE. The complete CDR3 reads CASSYGTNSYEQYF.

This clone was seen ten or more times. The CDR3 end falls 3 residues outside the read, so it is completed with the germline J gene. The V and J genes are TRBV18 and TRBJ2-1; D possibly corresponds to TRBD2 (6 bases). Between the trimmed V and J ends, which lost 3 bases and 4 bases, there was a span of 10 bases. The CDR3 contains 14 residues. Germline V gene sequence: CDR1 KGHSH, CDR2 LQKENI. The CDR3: CASSPGTLYNEQFF. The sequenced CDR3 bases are TGTGCCAGCTCACCCGGGACTTTATACAATGAG.

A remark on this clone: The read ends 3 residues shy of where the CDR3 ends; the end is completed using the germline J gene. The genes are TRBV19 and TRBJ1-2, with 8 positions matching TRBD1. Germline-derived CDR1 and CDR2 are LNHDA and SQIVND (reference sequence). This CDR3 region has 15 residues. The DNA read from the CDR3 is TGTGCCAGTAGCTACAGGGGGACTAGCACAGATACC. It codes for CASSYRGTSTDT. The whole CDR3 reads CASSYRGTSTDTYTF.

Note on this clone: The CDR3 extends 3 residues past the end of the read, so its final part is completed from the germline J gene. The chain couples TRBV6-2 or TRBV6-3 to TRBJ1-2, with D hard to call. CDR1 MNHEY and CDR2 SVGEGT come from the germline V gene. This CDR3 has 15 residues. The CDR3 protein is CASSYIRLAKNIYTF. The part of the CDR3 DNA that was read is TGTGCCAGCAGCTACATCAGACTAGCCAAAAACATC.

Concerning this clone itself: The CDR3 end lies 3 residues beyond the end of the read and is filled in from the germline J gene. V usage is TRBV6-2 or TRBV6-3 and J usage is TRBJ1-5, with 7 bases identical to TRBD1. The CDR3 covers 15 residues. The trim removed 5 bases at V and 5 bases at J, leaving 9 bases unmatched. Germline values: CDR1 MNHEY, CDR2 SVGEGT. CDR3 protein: CASSRYRTGDQPQHF. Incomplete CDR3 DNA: TGTGCCAGCAGTCGTTACAGGACAGGCGATCAGCCC.

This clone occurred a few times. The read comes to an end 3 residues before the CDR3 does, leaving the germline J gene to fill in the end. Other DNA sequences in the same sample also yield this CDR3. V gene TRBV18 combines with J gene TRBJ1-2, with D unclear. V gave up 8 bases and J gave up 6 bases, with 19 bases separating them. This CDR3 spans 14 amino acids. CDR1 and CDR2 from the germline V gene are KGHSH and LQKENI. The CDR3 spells CASQTPPSRDGYTF. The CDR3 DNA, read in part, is TGTGCCAGCCAAACACCCCCCTCGAGGGATGGC.